This TCR beta chain stems from a study of blood T cells in healthy people across ages. The germline V gene encodes CDR1 SQVTM and CDR2 ANQGSEA. This CDR3 comprises 16 residues. V lost 1 base to trimming and J lost 0 bases, with 12 bases between them. This clonotype was seen just once. A second PCR of about 6 to 12 cycles used a sample-barcoded 5' primer and a J-beta primer mix. MiXCR, run by TCRdb on the 5' RACE reads, gives a single entry per CDR3 protein. Of 550,000 to 600,000 distinct CDR3 sequences listed, around 50% are singletons. The rearrangement links TRBV29-1 to TRBJ1-4; D is undetermined. This clonotype originated in an elderly man in good health. Specimen: blood. CDR3 in amino acids: CSVEANQGTTNEKLFF. Here the CDR3 DNA reads TGCAGCGTTGAAGCTAATCAAGGGACAACTAATGAAAAACTGTTTTTT.